This TCR beta chain was obtained from a study of CD8 T cells in Susac syndrome. Study at large: Within the sequenced Susac syndrome patient group, five or six exhibited active disease and about 8 were in remission. There were Susac syndrome patients who were therapy-naive at blood draw, others on corticosteroids, and others on intravenous immunoglobulin alone.

Whole-study results and caveats: Susac-specific public clones numbered sixteen in total CD8+ repertoires (and roughly 5 in CD8+ TEMRA repertoires).

Remarks on this clonotype: Antigen: not known.

Germline V gives CDR1 DFQATT, CDR2 SNEGSKA (reference sequence). The CDR3 consists of 15 residues. Between the trimmed V and J ends, which lost 3 bases and 0 bases, there was a span of 12 bases. RNA in amounts of roughly 0.45 to 1 ug was reverse transcribed with random hexamers. immunoSEQ multiplex PCR amplified TCR beta CDR3 across 54 Vbeta, 13 Jbeta. TCRdb re-called the immunoSEQ multiplex PCR reads through MiXCR, storing one row per CDR3 protein. The sample holds approximately 74,000 distinct CDR3 sequences, around 94% seen once. This chain joins TRBV20-1 and TRBJ2-1; no reliable D call. The sequencing input was CD8+ T cells from PBMCs. The receptor was derived from a human donor with Susac syndrome. The CDR3 DNA reads TGCAGTGCTAGTAGGCTTCAGAGCTCCTACAATGAGCAGTTCTTC. Residues: CSASRLQSSYNEQFF.